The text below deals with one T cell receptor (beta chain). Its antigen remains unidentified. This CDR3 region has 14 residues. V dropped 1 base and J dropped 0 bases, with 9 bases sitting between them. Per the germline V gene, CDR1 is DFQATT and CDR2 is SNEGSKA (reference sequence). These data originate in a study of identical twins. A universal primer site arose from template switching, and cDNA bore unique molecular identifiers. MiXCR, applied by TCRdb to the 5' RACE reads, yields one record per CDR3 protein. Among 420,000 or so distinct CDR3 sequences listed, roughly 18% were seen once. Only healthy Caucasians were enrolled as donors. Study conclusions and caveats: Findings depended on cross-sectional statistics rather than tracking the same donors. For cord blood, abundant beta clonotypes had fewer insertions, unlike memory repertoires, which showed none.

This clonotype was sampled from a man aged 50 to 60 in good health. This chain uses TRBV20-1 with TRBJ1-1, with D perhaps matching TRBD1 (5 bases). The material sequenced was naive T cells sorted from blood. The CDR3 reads CSARVTRVNTEAFF. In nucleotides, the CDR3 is TGCAGTGCTAGAGTAACCAGGGTGAACACTGAAGCTTTCTTT.